The present entry profiles one TCR beta chain with its context. Reverse transcription of extracted RNA yielded cDNA, which provided the sequencing template. Measured with immunoSEQ multiplex PCR; TCRdb has only the in-frame clones, and not every one. The sample includes about 200,000 clones, roughly 57% seen only once; the top ten take 0.45%. The sample belongs to a study of CD8+ T cells in alopecia areata. Across the whole study: A regimen of oral tofacitinib, 5 to 10 mg twice daily, was given to treated patients.

The germline V and J ends were trimmed by 4 bases and 7 bases, with 20 bases remaining between them. This CDR3 is built from 15 residues. From germline, CDR1 is SGHRS and CDR2 YFSETQ. The sample in question was CD4+ T cells sorted from blood, obtained at week 0. The source of this sequence is a human donor with alopecia areata. J is TRBJ1-2 and V is TRBV5-1, with D possibly TRBD1 on 5 matching bases. CDR3 in amino acids: CASSVRQGSQPGYTF. CDR3 DNA: TGCGCCAGCAGCGTCCGCCAGGGTTCCCAACCTGGCTACACCTTC.